This entry features one T cell receptor beta chain sequence. The target of this receptor is not known. The sample holds no much larger clone one base away, and base qualities are not on file. The sample's time point, from its label and the paper: baseline before first vaccination. Samples from vaccinated people were obtained from the UK trials COV001 and COV002, which included a single-blind randomized controlled phase 2/3 trial of AZD1222 (ChAdOx1 nCoV-19) in healthy adults. For TCRbeta chain sequencing, PBMC samples were collected from trial participants at day 0 and at day 28 after the second dose. This entry comes from a study of T cell responses to AZD1222 COVID-19 vaccine (dated by TCRdb to the early 2020s). Turning to the overall study: AZD1222 recipients with second doses at about 4 weeks or about 12 weeks were pooled, because spike-specific TCR depth and breadth did not differ between schedules. A total of around 240 trial participants underwent TCR sequencing, of whom roughly 210 had received two doses of AZD1222 and roughly 26 had received two doses of the MenACWY control vaccine. Trial participants were enrolled by age into 18-55, 56-69 and 70-plus year subgroups, with about 150, 28 and 57 TCR-sequenced participants respectively. Overall study results and their limits: Participants were mostly white British and included more females than males, and it was suggested by the authors that clonal diversity may have been underestimated. Reportedly, almost half of the unique spike-specific TCRs recognized epitopes lying outside the regions that are mutated in the B.1.351 and B.1.1.7 variants. Vaccine-associated CD4 TCRs spanned the whole spike protein, with dominant responses in regions 160-218 and 743-854. The 56-69-year group was small, and its depth increase did not reach significance, likely because of low power. Only five to seven AZD1222 recipients were SARS-CoV-2 seropositive at baseline, limiting conclusions about previously exposed vaccinees. Because no samples from the day 14 peak response were available, repertoires could be characterized only after the peak T cell response. After two AZD1222 doses, spike-specific TCR breadth and depth were significantly higher than at day 0 and than in MenACWY recipients.

The CDR3 regions of human TCRbeta chains were analyzed by immunosequencing. The paper's data handling went like this. Repertoire TCRs were checked for matches against a reference library of SARS-CoV-2-specific TCRs that had been generated using the MIRA antigen-specificity platform. Breadth was defined as the fraction of unique TCRs that were SARS-CoV-2-associated, and depth was defined as the fraction of total T cells that were SARS-CoV-2-associated. Using the MIRA data, each spike-specific TCR was mapped to the spike region that the TCR reacts to and placed in a CD4 or CD8 class. Log10-transformed breadth and depth values were compared by one-way ANOVA with Sidak's multiple comparisons tests. This is the immuneACCESS table as TCRdb keeps it, with only in-frame sequences that have V and J called. A part of the clones is gone; compared with another copy, unresolved V genes explain less than half, and the rest is unexplained. Clonal size and the V and J genes are those of that table, whereas D and trimming came from the DNA. Counted in this sample were some 64,000 clones; approximately 83% of them appeared once. The ten largest clones add up to about 14% of the sample.

V lost 7 bases and J lost 5 bases; the stretch between them is 9 bases long. Taken from the germline V gene, the CDR1 and CDR2 loops are LGHNT and FRNRAP. Reading from cysteine to phenylalanine, the CDR3 counts 13 amino acids. Left in the record is the CDR3 DNA by itself, 39 bases read in frame from the first base. The chain links TRBV12-5 with TRBJ1-6; the D gene is unclear. This specimen consisted of peripheral blood, obtained on day 0 of AZD1222 vaccination. This TCR came from an adult in good health. DNA sequence: TGTGCTAGTGCTCCCGGGGATAATTCACCCCTCCACTTT. It encodes CASAPGDNSPLHF.